This TCR beta chain was found in a study of cytomegalovirus exposure and HLA in healthy donors. Study results and caveats: A classifier reportedly called cytomegalovirus status with high sensitivity and specificity.

While the first cohort had fewer than 850 subjects, the donors belonged to the separate validation cohort of roughly 130 subjects. V lost 8 bases, J lost 1 base, and 7 bases stayed unmatched. Germline V gene lookup returns CDR1 MNHEY and CDR2 SMNVEV (reference sequence). The CDR3 loop spans 14 amino acids. In regard to this clone: What it binds is unknown.

Data came from immunoSEQ multiplex PCR; TCRdb stores just in-frame clones and leaves some out. Counted here are approximately 120,000 clones, 88% occurring once; the ten biggest clones make up roughly 2.2%. The receptor was isolated from a woman aged 18-29 years in good health and CMV-seronegative. Sequenced: PBMCs. The genes are TRBV27 and TRBJ2-7; 8 bases fit TRBD1. The CDR3 DNA reads TGTGCCAGCGCGCCGGGACAGGTTTCCTACGAGCAGTACTTC. Translating it yields CASAPGQVSYEQYF.